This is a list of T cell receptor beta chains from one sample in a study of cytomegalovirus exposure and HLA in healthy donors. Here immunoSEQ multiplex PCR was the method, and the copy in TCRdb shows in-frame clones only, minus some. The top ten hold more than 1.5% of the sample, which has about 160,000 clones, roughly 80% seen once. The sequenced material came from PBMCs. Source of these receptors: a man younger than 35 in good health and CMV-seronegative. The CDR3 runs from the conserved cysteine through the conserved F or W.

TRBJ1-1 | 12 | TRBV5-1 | CASSGGGTEAFF
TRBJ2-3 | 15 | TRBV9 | CASSVEGLAGDTQYF
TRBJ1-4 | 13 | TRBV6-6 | CASSSTGLEKLFF
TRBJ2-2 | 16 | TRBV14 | CASSQDGTGPRWELFF
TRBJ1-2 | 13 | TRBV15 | CATSRDINYGYTF
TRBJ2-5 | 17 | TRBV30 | CAWSVPWTGVIRETQYF
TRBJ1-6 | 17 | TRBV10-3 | CAISESVGGPTNSPLHF
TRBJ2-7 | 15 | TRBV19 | CASSIGGGSSYEQYF
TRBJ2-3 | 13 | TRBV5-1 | CASSLGDSVAQYF
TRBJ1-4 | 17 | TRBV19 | CASRDPLILGAGEKLFF
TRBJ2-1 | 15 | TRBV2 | CASRAGQGLFYEQFF